This T cell receptor beta chain was observed in a study of T cell responses to AZD1222 COVID-19 vaccine. The length of the CDR3 is 16 residues. Looked up from germline, CDR1 is MGHDK and CDR2 is SYGVNS. Losses at the gene ends were 6 bases for V and 5 bases for J; bases not matched to a gene: 9. This clone has a handful of counts. Its antigen is unknown. Assay used: immunoSEQ multiplex PCR; TCRdb lists only in-frame clones, some missing. The sample lists more than 75,000 clones; about nine tenths were seen once. Findings and limits, study-wide: Repertoires in all cases were sampled only once the peak T cell response had passed. Reportedly, nearly half the spike-specific TCRs target unmutated variant regions.

The chain recombines TRBV25-1 with TRBJ2-1; 11 nucleotides agree with TRBD2. The sequence was collected from an adult who received the AZD1222 COVID-19 vaccine. The sequenced sample was peripheral blood, obtained 28 days after the second AZD1222 dose. The chain's CDR3 is CASSRGTSGRHNEQFF. CDR3 DNA sequence: TGTGCCAGCAGCAGAGGGACTAGCGGACGTCACAATGAGCAGTTCTTC.